This T cell receptor beta chain was profiled in a study of T cells in Graves' hyperthyroidism and ophthalmopathy (dated by TCRdb to the late 2010s). A note on the overall study: Peripheral blood was collected at initial diagnosis, before any treatment. According to the paper, TCR Vbeta CDR3 sequencing was carried out on some 130 peripheral blood samples, which came from approximately 41 ophthalmopathy, some 73 hyperthyroidism and roughly 17 progressor patients. An independent validation cohort of under 20 hyperthyroidism patients and more than 15 patients who later progressed to ophthalmopathy tested prospective prediction of ophthalmopathy. Thyroid tissue and blood T-cell repertoires from several Graves' hyperthyroidism patients were also compared in the study. For training and testing, the roughly 100 patients in the discovery cohort were randomly divided in a 7:3 ratio. To identify distinguishing TCR V-J signatures, a discovery cohort of around 98 patients was used, comprising 43 with Graves' ophthalmopathy and about 59 with stable Graves' hyperthyroidism. Once sampling was done, hyperthyroidism patients were given methimazole at a starting dose of 30 mg daily, whereas ophthalmopathy patients were given high-dose intravenous methylprednisolone. Broader findings and caveats from the paper: In cross-validation, a model built on a 13 V-J signature told ophthalmopathy apart from stable hyperthyroidism with roughly 87% sensitivity and around 84% specificity, and in testing the same model reached 80%/75%. Sample size was not statistically predetermined, and blinding of investigators to group allocation was not performed. In validation, the model predicted progression to ophthalmopathy with over 60% sensitivity and 72% to 85% specificity, a median of approximately 6.7 months before onset. Most expanded thyroid clonotypes (frequency above 0.001) were also found in blood, which suggests that blood repertoires may mirror thyroid immune responses.

V is pared back by 1 base and J by 6 bases, with 21 bases lying between the germline termini. Sequences LNHNV (CDR1) and YYDKDF (CDR2) are obtained from the germline V gene (reference sequence). The CDR3 numbers 17 residues from cysteine through phenylalanine. Left in the record is the CDR3 DNA by itself, 51 bases read in frame from the first base. TCR beta CDR3 regions were amplified from RNA transcripts. The first round of RT-PCR for the TCR CDR3 was performed with the HTBI primer set and the Qiagen OneStep RT-PCR kit. A second multiplex PCR round built the libraries, followed by size selection and purification. Sequencing of the libraries was done on an Illumina HiSeq2000 using paired-end 100 bp reads. The original methods were these. SOAPnuke was used to process the raw data, with reads discarded if the reads contained adapters or uncalled bases, had a mean Phred below 15, or lacked an exact constant-primer or identifier match. COPE v1.2.5 was used to merge the high-quality paired reads, and each unique nucleotide sequence was defined as a clonotype. MiTCR v1.1 was used to align clonotypes to the IMGT TRBV, TRBD and TRBJ reference segments. Analysis was restricted to V-J combinations with a frequency above 0.0001, which covered roughly 99% of repertoires. A TCS score was defined as the ratio of F50 (clonal expansion) to E x V (chaos), with BLOSUM62-based TCRdist applied between CDR3 peptides within each V-J. Welch's t-statistics and random forest reduced roughly 540 V-J features to around 14, which were used in a naive Bayes classifier (R e1071). The Morisita-Horn index was used to measure how similar the thyroid and blood repertoires were. TCRdb cleaned the public reads at Q25 with fastp, built clones with MiXCR and kept in-frame beta chains. Here each entry gathers all rows of one CDR3 protein and keeps the most common genes and DNA. The V and J calls and clone size are TCRdb's, not the authors'. This sample holds approximately 600,000 distinct CDR3 sequences; under 15% were observed only once. The ten largest clones take up about 4% of the sample.

On this clonotype: Its antigen remains undetermined. There are no base qualities to consult, and no much larger clone falls within one base.

In the ophthalmopathy patients, disease was moderately to severely active, with a Clinical Activity Score of 3 or more, a NOSPECS grade of 4 or more, and a duration of less than 3 months. The study excluded patients with uncontrolled infections, other autoimmune diseases, pregnancy or lactation. Diagnoses were based on clinical symptoms, serum thyroxine and TRAb, thyroid ultrasound and orbital computed tomography. PBMCs were separated from roughly 10 ml of fresh peripheral blood using Ficoll-Paque density gradient centrifugation. Total RNA was extracted using Trizol reagent, and RNA quality was assessed on an Agilent 2100 Bioanalyzer.

This clonotype was sampled from a woman in her thirties or forties with Graves' ophthalmopathy. The sample was blood. The sequence is built from TRBV15 and TRBJ1-2; there is no confident call for the D gene. The DNA reads as follows: TGTGCCACCAGCAGAGTTGCAGGTATAAGGGATTTGGATGGCTACACCTTC. Protein translation: CATSRVAGIRDLDGYTF.